This T cell receptor beta chain was sequenced for a study of cytomegalovirus exposure and HLA in healthy donors. Both 60 Vbeta primers and 13 Jbeta primers went into the PCR. TCRdb's copy holds only in-frame clones and misses some; the assay was immunoSEQ multiplex PCR. The sample gives roughly 110,000 clones, 75% to 80% of which show up once; around 10% is in the top ten. The V segment lost 4 bases and the J segment 2 bases; nucleotides outside the gene matches: 6. The CDR3 has 16 amino acids. Germline V gene lookup returns CDR1 MGHRA and CDR2 YSYEKL. Study findings and constraints: In a later analysis, donors in an Asian-associated ancestry cluster reportedly had fewer N-insertions in productive TCRs than the cohort mean.

Points on this clone: Its target is not known.

This TCR came from a woman in her 40s in good health and CMV-seropositive. Sequenced material: PBMCs. The chain joins TRBV4-1 to TRBJ2-2; 8 nucleotides line up with TRBD1. CDR3 DNA: TGCGCCAGCAGCCCTCTCAGGGGGCCAAACACCGGGGAGCTGTTTTTT. It encodes CASSPLRGPNTGELFF.